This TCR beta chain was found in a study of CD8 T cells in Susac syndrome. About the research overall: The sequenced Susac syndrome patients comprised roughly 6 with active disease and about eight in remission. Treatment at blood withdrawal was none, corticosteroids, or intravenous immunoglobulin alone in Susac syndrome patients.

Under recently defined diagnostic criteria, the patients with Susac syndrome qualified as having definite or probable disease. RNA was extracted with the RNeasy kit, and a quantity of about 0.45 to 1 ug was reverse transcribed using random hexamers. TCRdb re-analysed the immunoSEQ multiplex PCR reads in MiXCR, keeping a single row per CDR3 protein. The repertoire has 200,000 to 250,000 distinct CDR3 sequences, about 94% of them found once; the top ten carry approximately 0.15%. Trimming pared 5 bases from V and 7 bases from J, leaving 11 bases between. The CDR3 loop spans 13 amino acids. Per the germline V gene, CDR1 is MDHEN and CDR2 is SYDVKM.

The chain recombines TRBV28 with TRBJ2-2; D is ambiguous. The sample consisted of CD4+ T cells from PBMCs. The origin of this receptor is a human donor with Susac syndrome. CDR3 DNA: TGTGCCAGCAGTATCGAAGGCATCGGGGAGCTGTTTTTT. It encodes CASSIEGIGELFF.